The rows below give T cell receptor beta chains drawn from one sample of a study of beta chain features in type 1 diabetes. Some clones are missing from TCRdb's copy, which holds only in-frame ones; the method was immunoSEQ multiplex PCR. The table shows fewer than 650,000 clones, with around 16% occurring only once. The sequenced material came from naive CD4+ T cells from blood. These receptors originate from a young man in good health. Both conserved end residues are part of each CDR3. The D gene is left open where the match is weak. A row's size may be missing; if present it is once, few, many or a size class.

DNA | CDR3 | V | D | size | J
TGCAGTGCTAGGCACACTGAAGCTTTCTTT | CSARHTEAFF | TRBV20-1 | . | few | TRBJ1-1
TGTGCCATCAGCTCCGGGACAGGGGTCGGCAATGAGCAGTTCTTC | CAISSGTGVGNEQFF | TRBV10-3 | TRBD1 | . | TRBJ2-1
TGCGCCAGCAGCCCCTCGCGGCAGGGATCCCACGAGCAGTACTTC | CASSPSRQGSHEQYF | TRBV4-1 | . | . | TRBJ2-7
TGTGCCAGCAGCGTAGGACGGGGGGCAGGAACAGATACGCAGTATTTT | CASSVGRGAGTDTQYF | TRBV9 | . | few | TRBJ2-3
TGCAGCGTTGACGCGGGAGCCTTGTATGGCTACACCTTC | CSVDAGALYGYTF | TRBV29-1 | . | few | TRBJ1-2
TGCAGTGCTAGTCCGTCCTACGAGCAGTACTTC | CSASPSYEQYF | TRBV20-1 | . | few | TRBJ2-7
TGTGCCAGCAGCACTGCCGGGACAGGGGTCATGGATTCACCCCTCCACTTT | CASSTAGTGVMDSPLHF | TRBV7-9 | TRBD1 | few | TRBJ1-6
TGTGCTAGCAGCAAAGACAGGAACACTGAAGCTTTCTTT | CASSKDRNTEAFF | TRBV7-7 | . | . | TRBJ1-1
TGTGCCAGTAGTACCGGACAGGGATGGACTGAAGCTTTCTTT | CASSTGQGWTEAFF | TRBV19 | TRBD1 | few | TRBJ1-1
TGTGCCAGCAGCGGGACAGGTCCGGGTGGCTATGGCTACACCTTC | CASSGTGPGGYGYTF | TRBV5-4 | TRBD1 | . | TRBJ1-2